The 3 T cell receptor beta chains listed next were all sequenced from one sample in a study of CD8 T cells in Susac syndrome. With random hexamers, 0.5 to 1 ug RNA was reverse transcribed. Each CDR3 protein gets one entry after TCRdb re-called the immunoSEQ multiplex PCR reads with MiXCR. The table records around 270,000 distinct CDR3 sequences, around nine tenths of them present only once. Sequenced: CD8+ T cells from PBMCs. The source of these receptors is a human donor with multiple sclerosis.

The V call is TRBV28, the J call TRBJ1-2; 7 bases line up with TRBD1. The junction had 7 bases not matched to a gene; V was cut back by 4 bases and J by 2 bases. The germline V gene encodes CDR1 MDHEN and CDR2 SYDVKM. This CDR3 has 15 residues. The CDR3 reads CASSSRQGGNYGYTF. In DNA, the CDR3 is TGTGCCAGCAGTTCCCGACAGGGAGGGAACTATGGCTACACCTTC.

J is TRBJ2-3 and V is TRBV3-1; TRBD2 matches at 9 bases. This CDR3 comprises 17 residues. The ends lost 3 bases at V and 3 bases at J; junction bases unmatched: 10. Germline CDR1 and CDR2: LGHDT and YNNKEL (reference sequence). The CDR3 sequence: CASSQGHLAGMTDTQYF. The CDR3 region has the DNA TGTGCCAGCAGCCAGGGCCACCTAGCGGGGATGACAGATACGCAGTATTTT.

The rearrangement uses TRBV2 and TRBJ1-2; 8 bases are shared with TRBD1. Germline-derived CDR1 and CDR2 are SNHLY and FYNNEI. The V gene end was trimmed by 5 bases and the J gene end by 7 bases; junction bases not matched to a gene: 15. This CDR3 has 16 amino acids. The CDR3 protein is CASSIGQGATGSGYTF. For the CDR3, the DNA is TGTGCCAGCAGTATCGGACAGGGCGCCACCGGTTCTGGCTACACCTTC.